The clone carrying this T cell receptor (beta chain) was observed once. Its antigen is not identified. Germline-derived CDR1 and CDR2 are MNHEY and SVGAGI. This CDR3 has 14 amino acids. Germline trimming cut 5 bases from V and 2 bases from J; bases unmatched to any gene: 4. These data are taken from a study of shared clonotypes between healthy human individuals. In the original analysis: From ImmunoSEQ came sequences covering only the junction and carrying no quality scores, so filtering differed. Using immunoSEQ multiplex PCR, the repertoire was profiled, and TCRdb retains in-frame clones only, with some absent. That table gives V, J and clone size, and the DNA gave D and trimming. The table has under 350,000 clones, roughly 84% seen once. Broader study findings: It was the few donors that limited the genetic and exposure-history diversity represented.

The V gene is TRBV6-5, the J gene TRBJ2-3, with 7 bases lining up with TRBD1. The receptor comes from a man aged 18-30 years in good health. The specimen sequenced was memory CD8+ T cells sorted from blood. Specified subset: CD45RO+ cells pooled with CCR7-negative TemRA cells. DNA for the CDR3: TGTGCCAGCAGTAAACAGGGGTTCACAGATACGCAGTATTTT. Translation: CASSKQGFTDTQYF.